Given below is one TCR beta chain in context. This sample is part of a study of prognosis after radiotherapy for stage I lung cancer. The CDR3 runs 13 residues. CDR1 is SGHNT, CDR2 YYREEE, per germline (reference sequence). The ends lost 4 bases at V and 8 bases at J; junction bases unmatched: 7. A draw of 5 to 6.5 milliliters of peripheral blood took place at each of two time points. Genomic DNA was the source, and TCR beta CDR3 was amplified from it by two-round multiplex PCR. Gene-specific TRBV and TRBJ primers were used in PCR round one. TCRdb analysed the multiplex PCR reads with MiXCR anew, one entry per CDR3 protein. The sample includes about 16,000 distinct CDR3 sequences, under 50% of them seen just once.

The chain recombines TRBV5-4 with TRBJ1-2; 8 nucleotides align to TRBD1. The sequencing used PBMCs, collected before or after stereotactic body radiation therapy (not recorded which). The source is a donor aged 50 or older with non-small cell lung cancer. In DNA, the CDR3 is TGTGCCAGCAGCCCGGGACAGGAGAGAGGCTACACCTTC. It is translated as CASSPGQERGYTF.